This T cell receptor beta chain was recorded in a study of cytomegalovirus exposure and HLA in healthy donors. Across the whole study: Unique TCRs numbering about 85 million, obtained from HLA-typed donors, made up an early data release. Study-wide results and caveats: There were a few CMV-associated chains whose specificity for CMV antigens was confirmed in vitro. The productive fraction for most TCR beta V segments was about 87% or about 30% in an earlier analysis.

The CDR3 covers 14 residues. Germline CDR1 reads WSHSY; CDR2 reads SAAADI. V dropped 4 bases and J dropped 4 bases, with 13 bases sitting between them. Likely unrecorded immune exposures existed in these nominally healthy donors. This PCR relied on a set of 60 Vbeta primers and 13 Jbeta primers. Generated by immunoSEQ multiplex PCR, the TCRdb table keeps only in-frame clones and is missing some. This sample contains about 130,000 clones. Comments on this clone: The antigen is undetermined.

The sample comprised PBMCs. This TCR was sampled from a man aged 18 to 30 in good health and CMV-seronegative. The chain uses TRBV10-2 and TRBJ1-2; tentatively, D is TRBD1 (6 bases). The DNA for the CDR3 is TGCGCCAGCAGTGTGGGGGCAGATTCCTATGGCTACACCTTC. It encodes CASSVGADSYGYTF.